Below, 14 T cell receptor beta chains from the same sample are listed, as sequenced in a study of regulatory T cells in long-lasting Graves disease. With iRepertoire HTBI primers and Arm-PCR of CDR3 regions, TCR beta libraries were built. MiXCR, run by TCRdb on the multiplex PCR reads, gives a single entry per CDR3 protein. Here the sample spans around 450,000 distinct CDR3 sequences, approximately 15% being singletons. Time point specified: newly diagnosed GD, antithyroid drugs for less than 3 months. After RNA was extracted from PBMCs, the TCR library was made from it. The same sample was also studied in work on T cells in Graves' hyperthyroidism and ophthalmopathy.

The material was peripheral blood mononuclear cells (PBMCs), obtained at new diagnosis, from a patient treated with antithyroid drugs. Receptors were obtained from a young woman with Graves disease.

This clonotype was counted at least ten times. V and J are TRBV11-2 and TRBJ1-1; no firm D call. CDR3 length: 16 amino acids. CDR1 and CDR2 from the germline V gene are SGHAT and FQNNGV. V was trimmed by 3 bases and J by 1 base, leaving 15 bases between them. This CDR3 is CASSFKRRQRNTEAFF. CDR3 DNA sequence: TGTGCCAGCAGCTTTAAGAGGAGACAAAGGAACACTGAAGCTTTCTTT.

This clonotype was counted ten times or more. The chain recombines TRBV27 with TRBJ2-1; 8 bases line up with TRBD1. Trimming cost V 5 bases and J 0 bases; bases outside gene matches: 15. Germline CDR1 MNHEY, CDR2 SMNVEV (reference sequence). The CDR3 length is 19 residues. CDR3 in DNA: TGTGCCAGCAGTACGGACAGGGTACATTCTGGGAGCTCCTACAATGAGCAGTTCTTC. Protein: CASSTDRVHSGSSYNEQFF.

V gene TRBV6-2 or TRBV6-3 combines with J gene TRBJ1-1; D gene ambiguous. This CDR3 is built from 14 residues. Trimming shortened V by 1 base and J by 6 bases, and 12 bases separated the two germline ends. CDR1 and CDR2 from the germline V gene are MNHEY and SVGEGT. DNA of the CDR3: TGTGCCAGCAGTTACTTTTTCGGGGAAGCTGAAGCTTTCTTT. This gives the protein CASSYFFGEAEAFF.

This clonotype came up many times. The chain joins TRBV2 to TRBJ1-1; D remains ambiguous. Trimming took off 7 bases at V and 1 base at J, with 13 bases between the two ends. CDR3 length equals 14 residues. Per germline, CDR1 SNHLY and CDR2 FYNNEI. DNA for the CDR3: TGTGCCAGCACCTTTTGGGGAGAGAACACTGAAGCTTTCTTT. This gives the protein CASTFWGENTEAFF.

This clonotype was recorded at least ten times. The chain is built from TRBV20-1 and TRBJ2-5, with D uncertain. The V end was cut by 3 bases, the J end by 5 bases, with 7 bases between. CDR1 is DFQATT and CDR2 is SNEGSKA in the germline V gene (reference sequence). The CDR3 extends over 11 amino acids. The CDR3: CSASYRETQYF. The CDR3 nucleotides read TGCAGTGCTAGCTACCGGGAGACCCAGTACTTC.

The gene calls are TRBV30 and TRBJ1-1, with D perhaps TRBD1 (6 bases). This CDR3 has 12 amino acids. Trimming removed 4 bases from V and 4 bases from J, with 10 bases in between. Germline CDR1 GTSNPN, CDR2 SVGIG (reference sequence). As DNA, the CDR3 is TGTGCCTGGATTGGGGGCCCCACTGAAGCTTTCTTT. Translated, it gives CAWIGGPTEAFF.

There are a few counts of this clonotype. As DNA, the CDR3 is TGTGCCATCAGTGGTACAGGGGGCACAGATACGCAGTATTTT. This gives the protein CAISGTGGTDTQYF. This rearrangement joins TRBV10-3 to TRBJ2-3, with TRBD1 matching 7 bases. V trimming: 4 bases; J trimming: 1 base; junction bases outside the gene matches: 2. This CDR3 contains 14 residues. CDR1 is ENHRY, CDR2 SYGVKD, per germline.

The chain couples TRBV9 to TRBJ2-7, with 16 nucleotides matching TRBD2. Germline CDR1 SGDLS, CDR2 YYNGEE. This CDR3 spans 17 amino acids. V was pared by 2 bases and J by 7 bases, with 9 bases of the junction left unmatched. The CDR3 sequence: CASSVLGLAGGPEEQYF. The CDR3 nucleotides are TGTGCCAGCAGCGTTCTGGGACTAGCGGGAGGGCCCGAAGAGCAGTACTTC.

This clonotype was observed a handful of times. The rearrangement uses TRBV20-1 and TRBJ2-7; 8 bases line up with TRBD1. J was trimmed by 3 bases and V by 4 bases; bases with no gene match: 5. This CDR3 comprises 13 residues. Germline V CDR1 and CDR2: DFQATT, SNEGSKA (reference sequence). In DNA, the CDR3 is TGCAGTGCTACGCAGGGGGCGGACTACGAGCAGTACTTC. Amino acid sequence: CSATQGADYEQYF.

V and J are TRBV6-2 or TRBV6-3 and TRBJ2-7; TRBD2 matches 7 bases. The CDR3 is 15 residues long. J lost 3 bases, V lost 0 bases, and 5 bases had no gene match. CDR1 MNHEY and CDR2 SVGEGT come from the germline V gene. CDR3 coding DNA: TGTGCCAGCAGTTACTCGCGGGAGAGAAACTACGAGCAGTACTTC. Amino acid sequence: CASSYSRERNYEQYF.

This clonotype has at least ten counts. The CDR3 protein is CASSLAPRFETQYF. DNA of the CDR3: TGTGCCAGCAGCTTAGCCCCAAGATTCGAGACCCAGTACTTC. The gene calls are TRBV7-8 and TRBJ2-5; D is unclear. The CDR3 is 14 amino acids. V was trimmed by 0 bases and J by 5 bases, leaving 10 bases between them. The V gene's germline CDR1 is SGHVS and CDR2 FQNEAQ.

This clonotype occurred many times. V and J are TRBV28 and TRBJ1-2; a weak D match, TRBD1 (5 bases). CDR3 length: 14 residues. V gave up 7 bases and J gave up 4 bases, with 16 bases separating them. The germline V gene encodes CDR1 MDHEN and CDR2 SYDVKM. In DNA, the CDR3 is TGTGCCAGCAATAAAGTCCAGGGTAGCTATGGCTACACCTTC. Translation: CASNKVQGSYGYTF.

This clonotype was seen at least ten times. This chain uses TRBV4-1 with TRBJ2-7; 13 nucleotides align to TRBD2. The CDR3 runs to 15 residues. Per the germline V gene, CDR1 is MGHRA and CDR2 is YSYEKL. V gave up 4 bases and J gave up 4 bases; unmatched junction bases: 4. In DNA form, the CDR3 reads TGCGCCAGCAGCCGGACTAGCGGGAGAGGGTACGAGCAGTACTTC. Its protein is CASSRTSGRGYEQYF.

This clonotype was observed at least ten times. The chain links TRBV25-1 to TRBJ2-3; D may be TRBD2 (6 bases). This CDR3 spans 14 amino acids. Germline V gives CDR1 MGHDK, CDR2 SYGVNS. V dropped 5 bases and J dropped 0 bases, with 9 bases sitting between them. For the CDR3, the DNA is TGTGCCAGCAGTAAAAGCGGGAGCACAGATACGCAGTATTTT. Its translation is CASSKSGSTDTQYF.